This T cell receptor beta chain stems from a study of blood T cell repertoires in COVID-19. TCRdb's copy holds only in-frame clones and misses some; the assay was immunoSEQ multiplex PCR. The sample records about 210,000 clones, about 88% being singletons. Worth noting for this clone: Mismatch with germline at one junction end may stem from a read error.

The CDR3 is made up of 17 amino acids. Germline CDR1 is ENHRY and CDR2 is SYGVKD. This TCR was recovered from a young man with active or convalescent COVID-19. The sequenced sample consisted of peripheral blood. The J gene is TRBJ2-1, the V gene TRBV10-3, with 9 nucleotides matching TRBD2. CDR3 residues: CAISEEKASGTYYEQFF. Here the CDR3 DNA reads TGTGCCATCAGTGAGGAAAAGGCTAGCGGGACCTACTATGAGCAGTTCTTC.